The 14 T cell receptor beta chains presented below share a single source sample, sequenced in a study of chemoradiotherapy in HPV16-positive cancers. Assay used: immunoSEQ multiplex PCR; TCRdb lists only in-frame clones, some missing. The sample holds roughly 9,800 clones, 60% to 75% seen once. This specimen was collected from a patient who underwent chemoradiotherapy. These receptors were obtained from a human donor with HPV-associated anogenital cancer.

The chain combines TRBV7-2 with TRBJ2-3, with 9 bases that match TRBD2. J lost 2 bases, V lost 3 bases, and 9 bases had no gene match. Germline CDR1 SGHTA, CDR2 FQGNSA. CDR3 length: 17 amino acids. The CDR3 DNA follows: TGTGCCAGCAGCTTCTCAGGGCTAGCGGGGATCACAGATACGCAGTATTTT. It codes for CASSFSGLAGITDTQYF. Complete variable domain (other parts from reference TRBV7-2 and TRBJ2-3): GAGVSQSPSNKVTEKGKDVELRCDPISGHTALYWYRQSLGQGLEFLIYFQGNSAPDKSGLPSDRFSAERTGGSVSTLTIQRTQQEDSAVYLCASSFSGLAGITDTQYFGPGTRLTVL.

The table lists this clone with a count of one. The gene calls are TRBV28 and TRBJ2-2, with D possibly TRBD1 on 5 matching bases. CDR3 length equals 14 residues. Germline V gene sequence: CDR1 MDHEN, CDR2 SYDVKM. Trimming stripped 2 bases from V and 4 bases from J, with 8 bases between. For the CDR3, the DNA is TGTGCCAGCAGTTTAAGGGGTGGCACCGGGGAGCTGTTTTTT. Amino acid sequence: CASSLRGGTGELFF. The full variable domain, completed using reference TRBV28 and TRBJ2-2, is DVKVTQSSRYLVKRTGEKVFLECVQDMDHENMFWYRQDPGLGLRLIYFSYDVKMKEKGDIPEGYSVSREKKERFSLILESASTNQTSMYLCASSLRGGTGELFFGEGSRLTVL.

The rearrangement links TRBV10-3 to TRBJ1-1, with D possibly TRBD1 on 5 matching bases. V lost 7 bases, J lost 1 base, and 10 bases lay in between. CDR3 length equals 13 residues. The germline CDR1 and CDR2 sequences are ENHRY and SYGVKD. CDR3 amino acids: CAITDIKNTEAFF. CDR3 bases: TGTGCCATCACGGACATAAAGAACACTGAAGCTTTCTTT.

The chain couples TRBV27 to TRBJ2-6, with 9 bases aligning to TRBD2. The CDR3 covers 16 residues. Germline trimming cut 2 bases from V and 5 bases from J; bases unmatched to any gene: 4. The germline gives CDR1 MNHEY, CDR2 SMNVEV (reference sequence). The CDR3, as DNA: TGTGCCAGCAGTTTACTAGCGGGGCTCTGGGCCAACGTCCTGACTTTC. It translates to CASSLLAGLWANVLTF.

The genes are TRBV30 and TRBJ1-6; D uncertain. The V end lost 5 bases, the J end lost 8 bases, and 10 bases lay between the germline ends. CDR1 is GTSNPN and CDR2 is SVGIG in the germline V gene (reference sequence). CDR3 length equals 12 residues. The CDR3 nucleotides read TGTGCCTGGGGACGGTGGGATTCACCCCTCCACTTT. It codes for CAWGRWDSPLHF.

The chain recombines TRBV7-2 with TRBJ2-2; D unclear. This CDR3 comprises 14 residues. Trimming pared 4 bases from V and 3 bases from J, leaving 9 bases between. The germline gives CDR1 SGHTA, CDR2 FQGNSA. CDR3 residues: CASSSGRYTGELFF. The CDR3 nucleotides are TGTGCCAGCAGCTCCGGACGTTACACCGGGGAGCTGTTTTTT.

This clone was detected only a few times. This sequence joins TRBV4-3 and TRBJ1-3, with D tentatively TRBD1 (6 bases). CDR3 length equals 20 residues. The germline V and J ends were trimmed by 3 bases and 0 bases, with 24 bases remaining between them. The germline V gene encodes CDR1 LGHNA and CDR2 YSLEER. Written as DNA, the CDR3 is TGCGCCAGCAGCCAGACCGGGGTATGGGGGGCGTCTTCCTCTGGAAACACCATATATTTT. Translating gives CASSQTGVWGASSSGNTIYF.

Only a few counts were recorded for this clone. V gene TRBV9 combines with J gene TRBJ1-2; TRBD1 matches at 8 bases. The germline V gene has CDR1 SGDLS and CDR2 YYNGEE. Losses at the gene ends were 0 bases for V and 5 bases for J; bases not matched to a gene: 3. The CDR3 is 14 residues long. The CDR3 sequence: CASSVETGGYGYTF. The CDR3, as DNA: TGTGCCAGCAGCGTAGAAACAGGGGGGTATGGCTACACCTTC. Complete variable domain (other parts from reference TRBV9 and TRBJ1-2): DSGVTQTPKHLITATGQRVTLRCSPRSGDLSVYWYQQSLDQGLQFLIQYYNGEERAKGNILERFSAQQFPDLHSELNLSSLELGDSALYFCASSVETGGYGYTFGSGTRLTVV.

This clone was detected a few times. The chain has TRBV28 and TRBJ1-2; 7 bases are shared with TRBD1. V trimming: 2 bases; J trimming: 6 bases; junction bases outside the gene matches: 12. The CDR3 has 16 amino acids. Germline V CDR1 and CDR2: MDHEN, SYDVKM. CDR3 DNA sequence: TGTGCCAGCAGTTTAAGTTTACAGGGGATAAGACATGGCTACACCTTC. This codes for CASSLSLQGIRHGYTF.

The chain couples TRBV28 to TRBJ1-1; D ambiguous. V dropped 3 bases and J dropped 3 bases, with 11 bases sitting between them. This CDR3 contains 14 residues. The germline CDR1 and CDR2 sequences are MDHEN and SYDVKM. The CDR3 DNA reads as TGTGCCAGCAGTTTTCGGGTAGACGACACTGAAGCTTTCTTT. Translating it yields CASSFRVDDTEAFF.

This sequence joins TRBV2 and TRBJ2-3; 7 nucleotides line up with TRBD2. The CDR3 runs 15 residues. V lost 5 bases to trimming and J lost 2 bases; unmatched junction nucleotides: 7. Germline V gene data show CDR1 as SNHLY and CDR2 as FYNNEI. The CDR3 coding sequence is TGTGCCAGCAGTTACACTAGCGAGGCCACAGATACGCAGTATTTT. Translating gives CASSYTSEATDTQYF.

The table lists this clone with a few counts. The chain has TRBV5-4 and TRBJ1-1; D ambiguous. Germline V gene data show CDR1 as SGHNT and CDR2 as YYREEE (reference sequence). This CDR3 is built from 12 residues. Trimming removed 0 bases at V and 10 bases at J, with 10 bases between. The chain's CDR3 is CASSLEVGGAFF. The CDR3 DNA is TGTGCCAGCAGCTTGGAGGTTGGCGGAGCTTTCTTT.

There are a few counts of this clone. The chain has TRBV7-9 and TRBJ1-5; no definite D call. V was pared by 3 bases and J by 0 bases, with 12 bases between. The length of the CDR3 is 16 residues. Germline V gives CDR1 SEHNR, CDR2 FQNEAQ (reference sequence). CDR3 nucleotide sequence: TGTGCCAGCAGCTTGGGCGAAGGGTCTAGCAATCAGCCCCAGCATTTT. Encoded protein: CASSLGEGSSNQPQHF.

This chain links TRBV14 with TRBJ1-1; no clear D gene. V was pared by 6 bases and J by 0 bases, with 8 bases between. Germline-derived CDR1 and CDR2 are SGHDN and FVKESK. This CDR3 region has 13 residues. The CDR3 sequence: CASRFSMNTEAFF. The CDR3 DNA reads TGTGCCAGCAGGTTTTCGATGAACACTGAAGCTTTCTTT.